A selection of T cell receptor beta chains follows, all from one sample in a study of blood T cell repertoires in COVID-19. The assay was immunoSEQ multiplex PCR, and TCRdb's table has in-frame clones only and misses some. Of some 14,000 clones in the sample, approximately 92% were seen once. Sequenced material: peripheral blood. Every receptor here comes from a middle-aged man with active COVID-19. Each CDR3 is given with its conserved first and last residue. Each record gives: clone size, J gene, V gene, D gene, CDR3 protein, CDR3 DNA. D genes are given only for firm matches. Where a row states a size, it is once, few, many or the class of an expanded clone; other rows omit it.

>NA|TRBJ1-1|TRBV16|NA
CASSQWGGTEAFF
TGTGCCAGCAGCCAATGGGGGGGAACTGAAGCTTTCTTT
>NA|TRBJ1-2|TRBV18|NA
CASSLEDSLYGYTF
TGTGCCAGCTCACTAGAGGACAGTCTCTATGGCTACACCTTC
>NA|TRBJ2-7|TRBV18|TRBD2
CASSPGLAGGSYEQYF
TGTGCCAGCTCACCTGGATTAGCGGGAGGATCCTACGAGCAGTACTTC
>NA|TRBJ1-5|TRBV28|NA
CASSLIALIIQPQHF
TGTGCCAGCAGTTTAATAGCCCTCATTATTCAGCCCCAGCATTTT
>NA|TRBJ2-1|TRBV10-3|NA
CAISFDSNEQFF
TGTGCCATCAGTTTTGACAGCAATGAGCAGTTCTTC
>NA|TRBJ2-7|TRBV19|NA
CASSITVGASVSYEQYF
TGTGCCAGTAGTATAACGGTTGGGGCTAGCGTCTCCTACGAGCAGTACTTC
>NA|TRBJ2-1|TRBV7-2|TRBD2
CASSLSGGPKNEQFF
TGTGCCAGCAGTTTGTCGGGAGGGCCGAAGAATGAGCAGTTCTTC
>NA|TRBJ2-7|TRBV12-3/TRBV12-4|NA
CASSFRGAGEQYF
TGTGCCAGCAGTTTCCGGGGGGCTGGCGAGCAGTACTTC
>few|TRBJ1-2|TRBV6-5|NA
CASSYGGSLYGYTF
TGTGCCAGCAGTTATGGCGGCAGTCTCTATGGCTACACCTTC
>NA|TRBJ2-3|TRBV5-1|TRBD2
CASSPSLLAGRADTQYF
TGCGCCAGCAGCCCCTCCTTACTAGCGGGAAGGGCAGATACGCAGTATTTT
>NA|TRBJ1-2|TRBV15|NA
CATSREGVEYRVGYTF
TGTGCCACCAGCAGAGAAGGGGTCGAGTACCGCGTTGGCTACACCTTC
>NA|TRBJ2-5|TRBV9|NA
CASSVSPSGETQYF
TGTGCCAGCAGCGTAAGCCCCAGCGGGGAGACCCAGTACTTC
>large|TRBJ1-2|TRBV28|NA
CASSLIGANGGYTF
TGTGCCAGCAGTCTCATCGGAGCAAATGGGGGCTACACCTTC
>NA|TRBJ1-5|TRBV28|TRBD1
CASSFDRVNLQPQHF
TGTGCCAGCAGTTTTGACAGGGTGAATCTGCAGCCCCAGCATTTT
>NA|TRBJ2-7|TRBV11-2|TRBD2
CASSTGTNSYEQYF
TGTGCCAGCAGCACCGGGACTAACTCCTACGAGCAGTACTTC
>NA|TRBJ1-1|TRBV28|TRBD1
CASSSWTGADTEAFF
TGTGCCAGCAGTTCCTGGACAGGGGCGGACACTGAAGCTTTCTTT
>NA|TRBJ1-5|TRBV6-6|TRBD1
CASRTERQGAYQPQHF
TGTGCCAGCAGAACCGAAAGACAGGGGGCGTATCAGCCCCAGCATTTT
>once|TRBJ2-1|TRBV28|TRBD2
CASRRTSGSGQFF
TGTGCCAGCAGACGGACTAGCGGGAGTGGGCAGTTCTTC
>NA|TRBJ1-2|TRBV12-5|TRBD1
CASGQGQVNYGYTF
TGTGCTAGTGGTCAGGGACAGGTTAACTATGGCTACACCTTC
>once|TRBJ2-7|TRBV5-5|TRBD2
CASSLSLGLAGVTGEQYF
TGTGCCAGCAGCTTGTCCCTTGGACTAGCGGGAGTCACGGGCGAGCAGTACTTC
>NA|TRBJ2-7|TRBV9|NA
CASSVGAADAYEQYF
TGTGCCAGCAGCGTGGGGGCAGCGGATGCCTACGAGCAGTACTTC
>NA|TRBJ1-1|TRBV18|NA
CASANRRINTEAFF
TGTGCCAGCGCCAACCGGAGAATTAACACTGAAGCTTTCTTT
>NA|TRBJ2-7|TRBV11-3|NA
CASSLAPGSAYEQYF
TGTGCCAGCAGCTTAGCCCCGGGTTCGGCGTACGAGCAGTACTTC
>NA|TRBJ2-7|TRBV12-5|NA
CASGLVRQGYEQYF
TGTGCTAGTGGTTTGGTACGGCAGGGATACGAGCAGTACTTC
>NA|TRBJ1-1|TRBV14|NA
CASSHRFKISGTTLGTTEAFF
TGTGCCAGCAGCCATCGCTTCAAAATTTCCGGGACAACTCTTGGTACCACTGAAGCTTTCTTT
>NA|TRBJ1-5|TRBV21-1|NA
CASSIETGRCRGVQPQHF
TGTGCCAGCAGCATAGAGACAGGTAGGTGTCGGGGCGTTCAGCCCCAGCATTTT
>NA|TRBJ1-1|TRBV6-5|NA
CASSYSADTEAFF
TGTGCCAGCAGTTACTCAGCGGACACTGAAGCTTTCTTT
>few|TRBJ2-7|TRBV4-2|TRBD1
CASSQGQGGSYEQYF
TGTGCCAGCAGCCAAGGACAGGGCGGCTCCTACGAGCAGTACTTC
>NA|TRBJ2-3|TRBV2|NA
CASSVEPLSTDTQYF
TGTGCCAGCAGCGTGGAGCCTCTAAGCACAGATACGCAGTATTTT
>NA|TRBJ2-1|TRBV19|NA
CASSPTGNEQFF
TGTGCCAGTAGCCCCACCGGGAATGAGCAGTTCTTC
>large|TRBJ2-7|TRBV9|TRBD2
CASSGTSGSSYEQYF
TGTGCCAGCAGCGGGACTAGCGGGAGCTCCTACGAGCAGTACTTC
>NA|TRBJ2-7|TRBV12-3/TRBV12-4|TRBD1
CASSRYRGYEQYF
TGTGCCAGCAGTCGGTACAGGGGGTACGAGCAGTACTTC
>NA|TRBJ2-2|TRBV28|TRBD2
CASSLLGLAGVGGELFF
TGTGCCAGCAGCCTATTGGGACTAGCGGGAGTGGGCGGGGAGCTGTTTTTT
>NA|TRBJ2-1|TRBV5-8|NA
CASSYQVRGPNEQFF
TGTGCCAGCAGCTACCAAGTCAGGGGCCCCAATGAGCAGTTCTTC
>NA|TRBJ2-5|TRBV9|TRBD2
CASSVGLAEETQYF
TGTGCCAGCAGCGTAGGGCTAGCGGAAGAGACCCAGTACTTC
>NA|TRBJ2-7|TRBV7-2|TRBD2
CASSPGLAQEQYF
TGTGCCAGCAGCCCAGGACTAGCGCAAGAGCAGTACTTC
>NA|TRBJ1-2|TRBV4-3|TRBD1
CASSQGDRGASVDGYTF
TGCGCCAGCAGCCAGGGGGACAGGGGCGCCAGTGTTGATGGCTACACCTTC
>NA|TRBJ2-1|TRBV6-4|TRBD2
CASSVETSGNYNEQFF
TGTGCCAGCAGTGTCGAGACTAGCGGGAACTACAATGAGCAGTTCTTC
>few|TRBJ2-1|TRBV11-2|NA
CASSLVAYNEQFF
TGTGCCAGCAGCTTAGTAGCTTACAATGAGCAGTTCTTC
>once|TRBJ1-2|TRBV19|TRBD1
CASIRTGGWYGYTF
TGTGCCAGTATTCGGACAGGGGGCTGGTATGGCTACACCTTC
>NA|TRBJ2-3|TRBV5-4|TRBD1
CASSGRGDTQYF
TGTGCCAGCAGCGGCAGGGGGGATACGCAGTATTTT
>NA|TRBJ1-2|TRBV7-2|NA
CASSLGLDNYGYTF
TGTGCCAGCAGCTTAGGACTAGATAACTATGGCTACACCTTC
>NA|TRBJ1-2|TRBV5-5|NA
CASSPGGGLGYTF
TGTGCCAGCAGCCCGGGAGGGGGGCTAGGCTACACCTTC
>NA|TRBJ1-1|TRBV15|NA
CATSRVEVDTEAFF
TGTGCCACCAGCAGAGTCGAAGTAGACACTGAAGCTTTCTTT
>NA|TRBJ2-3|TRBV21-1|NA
CASSREGRDRRNSTDTQYF
TGTGCCAGCAGCCGGGAAGGACGGGATCGGCGGAATAGCACAGATACGCAGTATTTT
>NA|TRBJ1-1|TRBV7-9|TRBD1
CASSLDYLQGEAFF
TGTGCCAGCAGCTTGGATTACCTACAGGGGGAAGCTTTCTTT
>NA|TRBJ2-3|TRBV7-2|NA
CASSRGVADTDTQYF
TGTGCCAGCAGCCGGGGAGTTGCGGACACAGATACGCAGTATTTT
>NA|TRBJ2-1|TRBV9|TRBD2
CASSVSGRAYNEQFF
TGTGCCAGCAGCGTTAGCGGGAGGGCCTACAATGAGCAGTTCTTC
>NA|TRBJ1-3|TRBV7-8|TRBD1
CATGQAVSGNTIYF
TGTGCCACGGGACAGGCCGTCTCTGGAAACACCATATATTTT
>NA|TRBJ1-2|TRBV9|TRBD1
CASSLGQGGGYTF
TGTGCCAGCAGCCTAGGACAGGGGGGTGGCTACACCTTC
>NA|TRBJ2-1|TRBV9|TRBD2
CASSVWREVGNEQFF
TGTGCCAGCAGCGTTTGGCGGGAGGTAGGCAATGAGCAGTTCTTC
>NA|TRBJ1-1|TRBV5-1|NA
CASSLDRGSTEAFF
TGCGCCAGCAGCTTGGATCGCGGCAGCACTGAAGCTTTCTTT
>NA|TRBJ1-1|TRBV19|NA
CASSGGLEDTEAFF
TGTGCCAGTAGTGGGGGACTGGAGGACACTGAAGCTTTCTTT
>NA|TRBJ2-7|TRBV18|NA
CASSPRGGSEQYF
TGTGCCAGCTCACCAAGGGGAGGTAGCGAGCAGTACTTC
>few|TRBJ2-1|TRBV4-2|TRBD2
CASSRELAGLTFNEQFF
TGTGCCAGCAGCCGAGAACTAGCGGGACTAACTTTCAATGAGCAGTTCTTC
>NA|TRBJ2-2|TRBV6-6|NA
CASIPGVGGELFF
TGTGCCAGCATACCAGGGGTTGGCGGGGAGCTGTTTTTT